Listed below are T cell receptor beta chains from one sample, sequenced in a study of blood T cell repertoires in COVID-19. Sequenced by immunoSEQ multiplex PCR; TCRdb stores in-frame clones only, minus some. Among 55,000 to 70,000 clones listed, approximately 82% were seen once. Source material: peripheral blood. Source of these receptors: a woman older than 75 with acute or convalescent COVID-19. Both conserved end residues are trimmed from each CDR3. Each record gives: V gene, CDR3 protein.

V gene: TRBV12-3/TRBV12-4; CDR3 protein: ASLEQGISPLH
V gene: TRBV2; CDR3 protein: ASSEVDRDIFLLGQPQH
V gene: TRBV6-2/TRBV6-3; CDR3 protein: ASSSPRTGDTGELF
V gene: TRBV4-1; CDR3 protein: ASSQEDGLAGVWGYNEQF
V gene: TRBV30; CDR3 protein: AWRGGTSRWRNEQF
V gene: TRBV7-7; CDR3 protein: ASSLKTKCHKSGQRPD
V gene: TRBV6-5; CDR3 protein: ASSYGRGAQAF
V gene: TRBV11-2; CDR3 protein: ASSLDPRDRPFGTGELF
V gene: TRBV10-3; CDR3 protein: AIAQGQTAYEQY
V gene: TRBV30; CDR3 protein: AWSRGGSSEAF
V gene: TRBV7-3; CDR3 protein: ASSFRGQAPTDTQY
V gene: TRBV4-2; CDR3 protein: ASSQGGAISSYEQY
V gene: TRBV6-5; CDR3 protein: ASRGQGSEKLF
V gene: TRBV6-2/TRBV6-3; CDR3 protein: ASSYVRATGELF
V gene: TRBV3-1/TRBV3-2; CDR3 protein: ASSLSTTGELF
V gene: TRBV6-5; CDR3 protein: ASSSPSGWNYGYT
V gene: TRBV5-1; CDR3 protein: ASSLMASGGASYNEQF
V gene: TRBV2; CDR3 protein: ASSPQGLAKNIQY
V gene: TRBV11-2; CDR3 protein: ASSLGGLIYEQY
V gene: TRBV19; CDR3 protein: ASSTWGTKETQY
V gene: TRBV28; CDR3 protein: ASSFFTGGLETQY
V gene: TRBV5-5; CDR3 protein: ASSLQPRGSGGPTDTQY
V gene: TRBV9; CDR3 protein: ASSFYDTDTQY
V gene: TRBV27; CDR3 protein: ASSRAGRVADTQY
V gene: TRBV9; CDR3 protein: ASSEPNGEPIDEQF
V gene: TRBV28; CDR3 protein: ATRLGSPMNTEAF
V gene: TRBV7-3; CDR3 protein: ASSLGRATEAF
V gene: TRBV12-3/TRBV12-4; CDR3 protein: ASTPDQETQY
V gene: TRBV6-6; CDR3 protein: ASSPMMDTQY
V gene: TRBV28; CDR3 protein: ASSLGLGAMAF
V gene: TRBV5-1; CDR3 protein: ASSLSRETGTYEQY
V gene: TRBV30; CDR3 protein: AWSVSETGKSRYGYT
V gene: TRBV4-2; CDR3 protein: ASSQDLATGELF
V gene: TRBV5-1; CDR3 protein: ASREGNTNYGYT
V gene: TRBV7-2; CDR3 protein: ASSPTGGGNTIY
V gene: TRBV4-3; CDR3 protein: ASSQDPGRDSPLH
V gene: TRBV6-6; CDR3 protein: ASSYETGAIY
V gene: TRBV27; CDR3 protein: ASSLILEEPQH
V gene: TRBV18; CDR3 protein: ASSPRQGGQNIQY
V gene: TRBV20-1; CDR3 protein: SAQDRFEQY
V gene: TRBV30; CDR3 protein: AWSYPPGANVLT
V gene: TRBV19; CDR3 protein: ASSSGTSGNDEQF
V gene: TRBV27; CDR3 protein: ASSLGTVNQPQH
V gene: TRBV5-8; CDR3 protein: ASSPDRWGNQPQH
V gene: TRBV15; CDR3 protein: ATSRDGVQGNYGYT